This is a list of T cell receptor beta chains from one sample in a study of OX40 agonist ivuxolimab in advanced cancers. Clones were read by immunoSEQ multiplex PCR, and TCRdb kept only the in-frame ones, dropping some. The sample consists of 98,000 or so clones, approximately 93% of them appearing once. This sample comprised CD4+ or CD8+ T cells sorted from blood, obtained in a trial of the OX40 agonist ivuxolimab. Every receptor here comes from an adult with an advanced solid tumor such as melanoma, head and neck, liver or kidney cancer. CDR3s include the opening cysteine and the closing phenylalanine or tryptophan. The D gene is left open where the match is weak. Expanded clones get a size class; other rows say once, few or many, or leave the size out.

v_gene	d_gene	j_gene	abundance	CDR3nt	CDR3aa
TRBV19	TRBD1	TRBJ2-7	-	TGTGCCAGCAGTCCCGGGACAGGGTTCCCTACCTACGAGCAGTACTTC	CASSPGTGFPTYEQYF
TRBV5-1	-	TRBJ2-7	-	TGCGCCAGCAGCCCGGGGCGGCGTCCCCAGCAGTACGAGCAGTACTTC	CASSPGRRPQQYEQYF
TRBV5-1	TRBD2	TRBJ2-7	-	TGCGCCAGCAGCTTCAATAATCTAGCGGGGGGGCCAGTCACCTACGAGCAGTACTTC	CASSFNNLAGGPVTYEQYF
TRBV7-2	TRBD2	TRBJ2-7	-	TGTGCCAGCAGCGAGAAAGCCCGGGGGGGAGGAACCGAGCAGTACTTC	CASSEKARGGGTEQYF
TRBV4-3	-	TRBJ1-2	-	TGCGCCAGCAGCCAAGATTTAGGGGATGGCTACACCTTC	CASSQDLGDGYTF
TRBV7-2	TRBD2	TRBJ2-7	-	TGTGCCAGCAGCTTACTAGCGGGCGGCTACGAGCAGTACTTC	CASSLLAGGYEQYF
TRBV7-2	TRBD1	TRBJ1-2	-	TGTGCCAGCAGCCCCAATCCCGGGACAGGGTGGAATAGAGGTGGCTACACCTTC	CASSPNPGTGWNRGGYTF
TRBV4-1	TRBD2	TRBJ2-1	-	TGCGCCAGCAGCCAAGTAGCGGGGAGCCCCTACAATGAGCAGTTCTTC	CASSQVAGSPYNEQFF
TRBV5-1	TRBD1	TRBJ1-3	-	TGCGCCAGCAGCTTGCCAGGACGACAGGGGTCCCCCTCTGGAAACACCATATATTTT	CASSLPGRQGSPSGNTIYF
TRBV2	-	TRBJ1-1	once	TGTGCCAGCAGTTTACAGGGTCTGGACACTGAAGCTTTCTTT	CASSLQGLDTEAFF
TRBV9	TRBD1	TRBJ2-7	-	TGTGCCAGCAGCGTAGTGGGACAGGGTTTCTACGAGCAGTACTTC	CASSVVGQGFYEQYF
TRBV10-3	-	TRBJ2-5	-	TGTGCCATCAGTGAGTCCGGGACGGGAAAAGAGACCCAGTACTTC	CAISESGTGKETQYF
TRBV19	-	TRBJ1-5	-	TGTGCCAGTACTTTTTCCGGAGGACCACAACCTCTACGCAATCAGCCCCAGCATTTT	CASTFSGGPQPLRNQPQHF
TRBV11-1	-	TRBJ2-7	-	TGTGCCAGCAGCTTAAGGGAGTTTTACGAGCAGTACTTC	CASSLREFYEQYF
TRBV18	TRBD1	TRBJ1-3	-	TGTGCCAGCTCACCGAGTGCACAGGGGATGAACACCATATATTTT	CASSPSAQGMNTIYF
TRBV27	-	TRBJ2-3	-	TGTGCCAGCAGCCATCAGGGCACAGATACGCAGTATTTT	CASSHQGTDTQYF
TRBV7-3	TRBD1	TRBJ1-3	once	TGTGCCAGCAGCTTATACCCCTCGACCGGGACAGGGTTAAACTCTGGAAACACCATATATTTT	CASSLYPSTGTGLNSGNTIYF
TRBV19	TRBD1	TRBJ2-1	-	TGTGCCAGCGGACAGGCCTATTCCTACAATGAGCAGTTCTTC	CASGQAYSYNEQFF
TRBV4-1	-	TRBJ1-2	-	TGCGCCAGCAGCCAAGATTTTGGCTATGGCTACACCTTC	CASSQDFGYGYTF
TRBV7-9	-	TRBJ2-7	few	TGTGCCAGCCGCACCCGGTATGGGGAAGGCAGGCAGTACTTC	CASRTRYGEGRQYF
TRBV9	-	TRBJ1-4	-	TGTGCCAGCAGCCCATTTCCGGGTAGTGGTGAAAAACTGTTTTTT	CASSPFPGSGEKLFF
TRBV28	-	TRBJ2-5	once	TGTGCCAGCCAACCTCATCGGGCAGGGCCACAAGAGACCCAGTACTTC	CASQPHRAGPQETQYF
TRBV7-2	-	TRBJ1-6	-	TGTGCCAGCAGCTTAGTATCCCAGGGCAACAATTCACCCCTCCACTTT	CASSLVSQGNNSPLHF
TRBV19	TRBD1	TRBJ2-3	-	TGTGCCAGTAGTAGAGACACAGGGGGCACAGATACGCAGTATTTT	CASSRDTGGTDTQYF
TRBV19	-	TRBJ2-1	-	TGTGCCAGTAGTATCCAGGGTGCCAATGAGCAGTTCTTC	CASSIQGANEQFF
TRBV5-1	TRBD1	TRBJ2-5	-	TGCGCCAGCAGCTTGGCCGGACAGGGAGCATCAGAGACCCAGTACTTC	CASSLAGQGASETQYF
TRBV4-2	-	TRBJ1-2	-	TGTGCCAGCAGCCAAGATCTGGGCTATGGCTACACCTTC	CASSQDLGYGYTF
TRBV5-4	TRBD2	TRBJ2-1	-	TGTGCCAGCAGCTTGAGGACTAGCGGGGGTTACAATGAGCAGTTCTTC	CASSLRTSGGYNEQFF
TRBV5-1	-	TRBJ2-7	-	TGCGCCAGCAGCTCCAGGGGACCTACTCCCTACGAGCAGTACTTC	CASSSRGPTPYEQYF
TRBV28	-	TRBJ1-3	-	TGTGCCAGCAGCTTAGGACAGTCTAGCTCTGGAAACACCATATATTTT	CASSLGQSSSGNTIYF
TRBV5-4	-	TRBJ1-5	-	TGTGCCAGCAGCCCAGGGGCAAATAGCAATCAGCCCCAGCATTTT	CASSPGANSNQPQHF
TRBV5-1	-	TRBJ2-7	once	TGCGCCAGCAGCAGGACGGTCAGTTCCTACGAGCAGTACTTC	CASSRTVSSYEQYF
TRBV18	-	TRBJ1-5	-	TGTGCCAGCTCTACAGGCGTATTCAATCAGCCCCAGCATTTT	CASSTGVFNQPQHF
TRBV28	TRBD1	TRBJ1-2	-	TGTGCCAGCAGTTCACAGGGGGATGGCTACACCTTC	CASSSQGDGYTF
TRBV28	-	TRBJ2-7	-	TGTGCCAGCAGCGTCCTACAGGGGGGGATAGAAGAGCAGTACTTC	CASSVLQGGIEEQYF
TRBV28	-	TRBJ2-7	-	TGTGCCACCGGGGAATCCTACGAGCAGTACTTC	CATGESYEQYF
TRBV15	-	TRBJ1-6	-	TGTGCCACCAGCAGAGATGCGAGTAATTCACCCCTCCACTTT	CATSRDASNSPLHF
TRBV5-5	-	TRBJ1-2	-	TGTGCCAGCAGCTTGAACCCCGGGGCTAACTATGGCTACACCTTC	CASSLNPGANYGYTF
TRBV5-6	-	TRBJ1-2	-	TGTGCCAGCAGACAGGGTAACTATGGCTACACCTTC	CASRQGNYGYTF
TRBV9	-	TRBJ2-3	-	TGTGCCAGCAGCGTCCCAGGGACTCTAGGGGGCACAGATACGCAGTATTTT	CASSVPGTLGGTDTQYF
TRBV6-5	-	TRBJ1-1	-	TGTGCCAGCAGTTACTCCCCCTATGGGGACACTGAAGCTTTCTTT	CASSYSPYGDTEAFF
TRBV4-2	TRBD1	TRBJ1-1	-	TGTGCCAGCAGCCAAGATAGGACGGACAGGGGGCGGGCTTTCTTT	CASSQDRTDRGRAFF
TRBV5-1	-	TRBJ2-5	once	TGCGCCAGCAGCTTGGACAGGATGAGGGAGACCCAGTACTTC	CASSLDRMRETQYF
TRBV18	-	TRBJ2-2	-	TGTGCCAGCTCACTACAGAACACCGGGGAGCTGTTTTTT	CASSLQNTGELFF
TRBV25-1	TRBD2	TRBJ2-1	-	TGTGCCAGCCGAAAGCGGGGCGGGGAGTACAATGAGCAGTTCTTC	CASRKRGGEYNEQFF
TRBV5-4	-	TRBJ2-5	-	TGTGCCAGCAGCTCGGGTACGGAGACCCAGTACTTC	CASSSGTETQYF
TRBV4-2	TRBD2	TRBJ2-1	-	TGTGCCAGCAGCCGCCCTAGCGGGAGTTCGGGGGAGCAGTTCTTC	CASSRPSGSSGEQFF
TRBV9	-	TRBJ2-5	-	TGTGCCAGCAGCGTAGCGGGCTCCCCCGGGAAGGGGACCTACCACTTC	CASSVAGSPGKGTYHF
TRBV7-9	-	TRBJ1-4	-	TGTGCCAGCAGCCCCGGACGGACCAATGAAAAACTGTTTTTT	CASSPGRTNEKLFF
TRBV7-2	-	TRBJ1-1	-	TGTGCCAGCAGCTTCGACAGACAGAACACTGAAGCTTTCTTT	CASSFDRQNTEAFF
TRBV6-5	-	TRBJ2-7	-	TGTGCCAGCAGTCCTGGGGGCTTGTCCTACGAGCAGTACTTC	CASSPGGLSYEQYF
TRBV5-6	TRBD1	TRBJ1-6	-	TGTGCCAGCAGCTTGGTGTGGGACAGCTCGGTGGGGTCACCCCTCCACTTT	CASSLVWDSSVGSPLHF
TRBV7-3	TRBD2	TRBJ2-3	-	TGTGCCAGCAGCCGGGGGGGACTAGGTAACACAGATACGCAGTATTTT	CASSRGGLGNTDTQYF
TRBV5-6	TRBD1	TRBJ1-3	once	TGTGCCAGCAGCTTGGTACAGGGGGCTGGTGGAAACACCATATATTTT	CASSLVQGAGGNTIYF
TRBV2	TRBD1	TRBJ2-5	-	TGTGCCAGCAGTGATCTCGGGACAGGGGATCAAGAGACCCAGTACTTC	CASSDLGTGDQETQYF
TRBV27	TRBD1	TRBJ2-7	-	TGTGCCAGCAGTCGGACAGGGAGGTACGAGCAGTACTTC	CASSRTGRYEQYF
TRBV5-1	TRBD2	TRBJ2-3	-	TGCGCCAGCAGCTTGCTACTAGCGGGGGGTCCCACAGATACGCAGTATTTT	CASSLLLAGGPTDTQYF
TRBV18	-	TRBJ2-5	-	TGTGCCAGCTCACCCCGCCGGAACCAAGAGACCCAGTACTTC	CASSPRRNQETQYF
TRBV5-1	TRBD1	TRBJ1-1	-	TGCGCCAGCAGCCGAGGACAGGGTGGAAGTGAAGCTTTCTTT	CASSRGQGGSEAFF